This T cell receptor (beta chain) was observed in a study of blood T cell repertoires in COVID-19. Study as a whole: The United States, Italy and Spain were the sources of the acute and convalescent COVID-19 samples. PBMCs, B-cell-depleted T cells, or T cells were the source of the cDNA or gDNA that made up the material.

Original data processing: It was from reference gene primer amplification that nucleated cell counts were estimated. Produced via immunoSEQ multiplex PCR; TCRdb's table is partial and in-frame only. The DNA gave D and trimming, while V, J and clone size come from that table. The table lists under 150,000 clones, about 85% of them singletons. The receptor comes from a man older than 75 with acute or convalescent COVID-19. Sequencing input: peripheral blood.

Here the CDR3 reads CASRLQGFGYTF. The CDR3 DNA follows: TGTGCCAGCAGGTTACAGGGGTTTGGCTACACCTTC. The chain is built from TRBV6-5 and TRBJ1-2; 7 bases line up with TRBD1. Germline lookup yields CDR1 MNHEY and CDR2 SVGAGI. This CDR3 is 12 amino acids long. V shed 6 bases, J shed 7 bases, and the junction held 5 bases outside the gene matches.